The entry that follows covers one TCR beta chain sequence. What it recognizes is unknown. Here immunoSEQ multiplex PCR was the method, and the copy in TCRdb shows in-frame clones only, minus some. The sample yields about 77,000 clones, roughly 89% seen once. The record originates from a study of OX40 agonist ivuxolimab in advanced cancers. Study-level points and caveats: By week 6 at 0.1 to 3.0 mg/kg, blood CD4+ and CD8+ T cells had expanded clonally. On average, CD8+ T cells showed a greater number of expanded clones than CD4+.

The sequencing here drew on CD4+ or CD8+ T cells sorted from blood, taken in a trial of the OX40 agonist ivuxolimab. This sequence originates from an adult with an advanced solid tumor such as melanoma, head and neck, liver or kidney cancer.

CDR3 DNA: TGTGCCAGCAGTGAATATTTCGCGGGGGGCATTCAGTACTTC. It codes for CASSEYFAGGIQYF. The chain has TRBV6-1 and TRBJ2-4; TRBD2 agrees at 8 bases. V was clipped by 2 bases and J by 9 bases; unmatched bases: 6. The CDR3 runs 14 residues. Germline V gives CDR1 MNHNS, CDR2 SASEGT.